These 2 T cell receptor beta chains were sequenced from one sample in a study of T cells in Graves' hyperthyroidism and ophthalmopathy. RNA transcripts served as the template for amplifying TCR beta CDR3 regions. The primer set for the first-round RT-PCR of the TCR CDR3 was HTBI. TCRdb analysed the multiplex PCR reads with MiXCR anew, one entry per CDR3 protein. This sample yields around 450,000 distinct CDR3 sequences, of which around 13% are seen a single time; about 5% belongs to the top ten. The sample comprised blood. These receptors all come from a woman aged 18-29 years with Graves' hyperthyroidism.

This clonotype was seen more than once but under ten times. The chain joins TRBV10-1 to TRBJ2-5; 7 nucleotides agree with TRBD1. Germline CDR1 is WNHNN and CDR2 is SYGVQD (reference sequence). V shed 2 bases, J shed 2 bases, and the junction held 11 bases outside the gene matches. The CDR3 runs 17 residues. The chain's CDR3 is CASSEAIPRTGQETQYF. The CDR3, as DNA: TGCGCCAGCAGTGAGGCGATACCAAGGACAGGACAAGAGACCCAGTACTTC.

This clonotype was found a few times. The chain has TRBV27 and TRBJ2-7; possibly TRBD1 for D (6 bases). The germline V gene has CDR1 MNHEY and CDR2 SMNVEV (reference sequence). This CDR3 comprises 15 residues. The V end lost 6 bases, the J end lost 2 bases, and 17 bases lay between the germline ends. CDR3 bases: TGTGCCAGCAGCCTCCTCTACCGGGACACCTACGAGCAGTACTTC. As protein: CASSLLYRDTYEQYF.